This T cell receptor beta chain is from a study of T cell responses to AZD1222 COVID-19 vaccine. The CDR3 has 15 amino acids. CDR1 is KGHSH, CDR2 LQKENI, per germline. V was trimmed by 3 bases and J by 1 base, leaving 12 bases between them. Clones were read by immunoSEQ multiplex PCR, and TCRdb kept only the in-frame ones, dropping some. The table records about 100,000 clones, 80% to 95% of them present only once. Study outcomes and limitations: In a largely white British group with more females than males, clonal diversity was possibly underestimated. Sampling captured repertoires only after the peak T cell response.

Regarding this clone: The target antigen is unknown.

The gene calls are TRBV18 and TRBJ1-1; D gene unclear. The TCR was taken from an adult who received the AZD1222 COVID-19 vaccine. Sample: peripheral blood, taken 28 days after the second AZD1222 dose. The chain's CDR3 is CASSPESGRNTEAFF. The CDR3 region has the DNA TGTGCCAGCTCACCGGAGTCGGGGAGGAACACTGAAGCTTTCTTT.